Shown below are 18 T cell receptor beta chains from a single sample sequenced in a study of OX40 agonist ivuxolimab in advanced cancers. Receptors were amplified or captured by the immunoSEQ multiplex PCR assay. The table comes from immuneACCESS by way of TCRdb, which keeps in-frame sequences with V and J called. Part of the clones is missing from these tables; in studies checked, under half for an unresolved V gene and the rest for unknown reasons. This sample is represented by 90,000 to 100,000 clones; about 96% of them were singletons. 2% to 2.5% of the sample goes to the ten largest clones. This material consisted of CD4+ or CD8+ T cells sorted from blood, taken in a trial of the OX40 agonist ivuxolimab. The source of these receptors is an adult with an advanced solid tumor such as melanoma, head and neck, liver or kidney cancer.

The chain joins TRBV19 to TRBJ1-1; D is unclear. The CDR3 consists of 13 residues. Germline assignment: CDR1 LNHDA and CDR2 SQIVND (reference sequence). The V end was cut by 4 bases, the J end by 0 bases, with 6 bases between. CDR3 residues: CASSTGVNTEAFF. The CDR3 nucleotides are TGTGCCAGTAGTACCGGAGTGAACACTGAAGCTTTCTTT.

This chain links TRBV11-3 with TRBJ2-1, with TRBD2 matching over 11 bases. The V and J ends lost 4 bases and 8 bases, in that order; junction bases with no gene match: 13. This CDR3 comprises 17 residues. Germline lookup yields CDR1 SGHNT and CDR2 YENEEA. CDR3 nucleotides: TGTGCCAGCAGCTATAGCGGGGGGGACGTTCCCCCGGATGAGCAGTTCTTC. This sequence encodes CASSYSGGDVPPDEQFF.

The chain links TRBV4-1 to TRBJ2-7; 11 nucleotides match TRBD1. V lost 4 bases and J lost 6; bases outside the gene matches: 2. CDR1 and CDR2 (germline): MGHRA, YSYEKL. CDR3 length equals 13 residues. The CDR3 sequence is CASSPGTGGEQYF. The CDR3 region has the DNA TGCGCCAGCAGCCCCGGGACAGGGGGCGAGCAGTACTTC.

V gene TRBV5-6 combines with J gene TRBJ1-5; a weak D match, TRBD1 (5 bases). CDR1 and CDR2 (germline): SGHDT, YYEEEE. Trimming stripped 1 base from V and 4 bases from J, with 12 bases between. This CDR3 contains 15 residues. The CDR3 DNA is TGTGCCAGCAGCTTGAGTGGGACGGTAAATCAGCCCCAGCATTTT. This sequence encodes CASSLSGTVNQPQHF.

CDR3 nucleotides: TGTGCCAGCACCTTGGGTACAGGGGGGCACTACGAGCAGTACTTC. Translating gives CASTLGTGGHYEQYF. The V call is TRBV27, the J call TRBJ2-7; 8 bases align to TRBD1. Germline-derived CDR1 and CDR2 are MNHEY and SMNVEV (reference sequence). Trimming removed 7 bases from V and 3 bases from J; junction bases left unmatched: 11. The CDR3 has 15 amino acids.

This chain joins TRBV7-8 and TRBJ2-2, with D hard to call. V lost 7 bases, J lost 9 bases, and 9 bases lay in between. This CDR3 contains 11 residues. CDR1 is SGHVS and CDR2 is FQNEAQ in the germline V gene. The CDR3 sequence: CASTNRWELFF. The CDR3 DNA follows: TGTGCCAGCACAAACCGGTGGGAGCTGTTTTTT.

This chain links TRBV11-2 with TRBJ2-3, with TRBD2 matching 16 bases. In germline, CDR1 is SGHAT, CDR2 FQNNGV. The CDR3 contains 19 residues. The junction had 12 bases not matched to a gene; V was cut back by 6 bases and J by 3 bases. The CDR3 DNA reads TGTGCCAGCAGTACTATAGACGGGACTAGCGGGAGGGCAACAGATACGCAGTATTTT. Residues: CASSTIDGTSGRATDTQYF.

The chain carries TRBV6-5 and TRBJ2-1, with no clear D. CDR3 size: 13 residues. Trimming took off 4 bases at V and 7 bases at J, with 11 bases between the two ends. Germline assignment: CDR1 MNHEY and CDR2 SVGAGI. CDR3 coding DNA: TGTGCCAGCAGTTCCCTTATTACGAATGAGCAGTTCTTC. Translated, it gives CASSSLITNEQFF.

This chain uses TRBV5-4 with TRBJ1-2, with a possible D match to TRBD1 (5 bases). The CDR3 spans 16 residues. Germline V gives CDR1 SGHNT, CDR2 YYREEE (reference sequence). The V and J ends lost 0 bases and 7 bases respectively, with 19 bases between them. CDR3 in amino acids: CASSLGGRLSPVGYTF. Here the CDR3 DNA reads TGTGCCAGCAGCTTGGGGGGGAGGCTAAGCCCTGTTGGCTACACCTTC.

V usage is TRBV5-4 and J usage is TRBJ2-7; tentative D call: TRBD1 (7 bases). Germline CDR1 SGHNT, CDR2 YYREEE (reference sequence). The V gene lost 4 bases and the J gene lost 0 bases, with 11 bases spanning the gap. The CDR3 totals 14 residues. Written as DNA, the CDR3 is TGTGCCAGCAGCCCGCGGGACAGCTCCTACGAGCAGTACTTC. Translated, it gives CASSPRDSSYEQYF.

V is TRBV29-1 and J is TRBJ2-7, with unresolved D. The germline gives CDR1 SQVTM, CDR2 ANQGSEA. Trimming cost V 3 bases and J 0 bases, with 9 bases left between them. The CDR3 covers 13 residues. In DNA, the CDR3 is TGCAGCGTTGATTCTCCCAGCTCCTACGAGCAGTACTTC. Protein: CSVDSPSSYEQYF.

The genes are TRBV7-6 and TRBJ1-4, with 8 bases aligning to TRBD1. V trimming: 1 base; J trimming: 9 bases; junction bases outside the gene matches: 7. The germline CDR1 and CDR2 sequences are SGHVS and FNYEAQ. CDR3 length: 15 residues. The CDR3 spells CASSLEQGEWKKLFF. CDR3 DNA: TGTGCCAGCAGCTTAGAACAGGGGGAGTGGAAAAAACTGTTTTTT.

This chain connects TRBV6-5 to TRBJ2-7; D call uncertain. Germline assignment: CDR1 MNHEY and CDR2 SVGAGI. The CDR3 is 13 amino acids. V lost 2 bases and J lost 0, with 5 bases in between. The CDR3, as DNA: TGTGCCAGCAGTTACGCTGGCTCCTACGAGCAGTACTTC. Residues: CASSYAGSYEQYF.

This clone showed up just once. This CDR3 reads CASRSGGSTYEQYF. The CDR3 DNA reads as TGTGCCAGCCGTTCTGGCGGTTCGACCTACGAGCAGTACTTC. V is TRBV2 and J is TRBJ2-7; D is uncertain. CDR3 size: 14 residues. The V and J ends lost 8 bases and 2 bases respectively, with 16 bases between them. Per germline, CDR1 SNHLY and CDR2 FYNNEI.

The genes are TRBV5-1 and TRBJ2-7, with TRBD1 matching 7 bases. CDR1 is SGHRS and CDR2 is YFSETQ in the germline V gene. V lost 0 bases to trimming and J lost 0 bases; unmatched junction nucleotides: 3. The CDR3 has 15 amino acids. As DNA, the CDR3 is TGCGCCAGCAGCTTGGCCGACAGGGCCTCCTACGAGCAGTACTTC. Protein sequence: CASSLADRASYEQYF.

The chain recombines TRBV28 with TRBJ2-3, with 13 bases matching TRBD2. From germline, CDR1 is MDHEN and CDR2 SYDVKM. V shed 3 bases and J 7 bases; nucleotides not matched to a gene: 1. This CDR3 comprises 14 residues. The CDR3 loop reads CASSLGLAGNTQYF. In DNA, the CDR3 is TGTGCCAGCAGTTTGGGACTAGCGGGAAATACGCAGTATTTT. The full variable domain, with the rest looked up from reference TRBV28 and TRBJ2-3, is DVKVTQSSRYLVKRTGEKVFLECVQDMDHENMFWYRQDPGLGLRLIYFSYDVKMKEKGDIPEGYSVSREKKERFSLILESASTNQTSMYLCASSLGLAGNTQYFGPGTRLTVL.

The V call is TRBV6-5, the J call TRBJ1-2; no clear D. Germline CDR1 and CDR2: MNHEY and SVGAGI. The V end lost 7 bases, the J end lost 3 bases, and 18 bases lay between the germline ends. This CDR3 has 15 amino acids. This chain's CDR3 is CASTTVSGWDYGYTF. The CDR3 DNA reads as TGTGCCAGCACTACCGTGTCCGGGTGGGACTATGGCTACACCTTC.

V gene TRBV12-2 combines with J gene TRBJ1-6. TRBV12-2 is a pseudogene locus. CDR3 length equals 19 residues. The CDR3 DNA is TGTGCAAGTCGCTCACAGAGGACTGGTAGGGAGCTGACAGTTATAACCCTCCACTTT. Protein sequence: CASRSQRTGRELTVITLHF.